The T cell receptor (beta chain) under discussion was sequenced for a study of shared clonotypes between healthy human individuals. The study, taken as a whole, reports: Measured sharing among donors was expected to vary with sequencing depth.

Trimming pared 5 bases from V and 6 bases from J, leaving 19 bases between. CDR1 is MDHEN and CDR2 is SYDVKM in the germline V gene. The CDR3 totals 15 residues. Per sorted-subset replicate PCR, input was approximately 200 ng DNA, representing about 30,000 T cell genomes. The table came from immunoSEQ multiplex PCR; TCRdb's copy has only in-frame clones and leaves some out. Of 1.6 million or so clones listed, roughly 96% are singletons. None of the donors, who were healthy HIV-negative adults, had recently had acute infections or vaccinations. Regarding this clone: Antigen: not known.

Sequenced sample: naive CD4+ T cells sorted from blood. Subset reported: CD45RA+ positively selected. The rearrangement links TRBV28 to TRBJ2-5; maybe TRBD1 (6 bases). This receptor was taken from a man aged 25 to 40 in good health. This CDR3 is CASSPTGTPGKTQYF. DNA of the CDR3: TGTGCCAGCAGTCCCACCGGGACACCTGGGAAGACCCAGTACTTC.